What follows are 6 T cell receptor beta chains derived from one specimen sequenced in a study of blood T cell repertoires in COVID-19. The data were produced by immunoSEQ multiplex PCR, yet TCRdb's version contains in-frame clones alone and is incomplete. The sample comprises 250,000 or so clones, approximately 80% of which are singletons, and nearly 9% rests with the top ten. The sequencing sample was made of peripheral blood. The receptors come from a man older than 75 with acute or convalescent COVID-19.

The genes are TRBV19 and TRBJ2-7, with 8 bases aligning to TRBD1. V gave up 4 bases and J gave up 7 bases; unmatched junction bases: 18. The CDR3 totals 17 residues. Germline loops: CDR1 LNHDA, CDR2 SQIVND (reference sequence). CDR3 region: CASSNGQGRSLLGEQYF. The CDR3, as DNA: TGTGCCAGTAGTAACGGACAGGGAAGGTCTTTATTAGGGGAGCAGTACTTC.

The CDR3 region has the DNA TGTGCCAGCAGCTCGCTCCGGGGGGGGAACTATGGCTACACCTTC. Translation: CASSSLRGGNYGYTF. The rearrangement joins TRBV11-2 to TRBJ1-2; D might be TRBD1 (5 bases). Germline values: CDR1 SGHAT, CDR2 FQNNGV. Between the trimmed V and J ends, which lost 4 bases and 2 bases, there was a span of 14 bases. This CDR3 is built from 15 residues. Variable domain in full (rest from reference TRBV11-2 and TRBJ1-2): EAGVAQSPRYKIIEKRQSVAFWCNPISGHATLYWYQQILGQGPKLLIQFQNNGVVDDSQLPKDRFSAERLKGVDSTLKIQPAKLEDSAVYLCASSSLRGGNYGYTFGSGTRLTVV.

This chain uses TRBV27 with TRBJ2-7; 7 positions agree with TRBD1. CDR1 is MNHEY and CDR2 is SMNVEV in the germline V gene (reference sequence). The CDR3 consists of 16 residues. After removal of 2 bases from V and 2 bases from J, the junction contained 9 bases not matched to a gene. In DNA, the CDR3 is TGTGCCAGCAGTTTACGGAGAGGGACAGCAGCCTACGAGCAGTACTTC. As protein: CASSLRRGTAAYEQYF.

This chain links TRBV5-4 with TRBJ2-2; D perhaps matches TRBD1 (9 bases). Germline assignment: CDR1 SGHNT and CDR2 YYREEE (reference sequence). Trimming took off 5 bases at V and 1 base at J, with 18 bases between the two ends. The CDR3 extends over 17 amino acids. CDR3 sequence reads: CASSTGGGGRNTGELFF. The CDR3 DNA is TGTGCCAGCAGTACAGGGGGCGGGGGGAGGAACACCGGGGAGCTGTTTTTT. Together with reference TRBV5-4 and TRBJ2-2, the CDR3 gives the full variable domain: ETGVTQSPTHLIKTRGQQVTLRCSSQSGHNTVSWYQQALGQGPQFIFQYYREEENGRGNFPPRFSGLQFPNYSSELNVNALELDDSALYLCASSTGGGGRNTGELFFGEGSRLTVL.

The chain is built from TRBV7-9 and TRBJ2-7, with TRBD1 matching 10 bases. Losses at the gene ends were 3 bases for V and 2 bases for J; bases not matched to a gene: 4. The CDR3 has 15 amino acids. Germline V gene lookup returns CDR1 SEHNR and CDR2 FQNEAQ (reference sequence). CDR3 sequence: CASSFSDRGPYEQYF. In DNA form, the CDR3 reads TGTGCCAGCAGCTTTTCCGACAGGGGGCCCTACGAGCAGTACTTC.

The chain links TRBV7-2 to TRBJ2-4, with 8 nucleotides matching TRBD2. The CDR3 length is 16 residues. Unmatched junction bases numbered 4, after V lost 2 bases and J lost 1 base. Germline CDR1 reads SGHTA; CDR2 reads FQGNSA. The CDR3 here is CASSLQGGGAKNIQYF. The DNA for the CDR3 is TGTGCCAGCAGCTTACAGGGCGGGGGGGCCAAAAACATTCAGTACTTC.